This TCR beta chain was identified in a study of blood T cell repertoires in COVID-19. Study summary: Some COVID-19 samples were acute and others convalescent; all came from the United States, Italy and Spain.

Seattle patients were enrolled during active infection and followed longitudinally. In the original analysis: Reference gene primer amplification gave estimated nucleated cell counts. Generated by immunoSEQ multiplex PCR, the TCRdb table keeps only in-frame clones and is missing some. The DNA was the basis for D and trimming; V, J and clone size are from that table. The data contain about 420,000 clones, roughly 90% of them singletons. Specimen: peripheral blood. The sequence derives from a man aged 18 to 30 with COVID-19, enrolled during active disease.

The CDR3 nucleotides read TGTGCCAGTAGTATAGCCCTAGCGGGAATCACAGATACGCAGTATTTT. This codes for CASSIALAGITDTQYF. The J gene is TRBJ2-3, the V gene TRBV19; 9 bases line up with TRBD2. The length of the CDR3 is 16 residues. Germline V lookup: CDR1 LNHDA, CDR2 SQIVND (reference sequence). Germline trimming cut 1 base from V and 2 bases from J; bases unmatched to any gene: 4.